This TCR beta chain was captured by sequencing in a study of HIV-infected patients and healthy controls. Study outcomes and limitations: Size-matched repertoire data failed to replicate the apparent Gini index recovery after therapy in HIV-infected patients. Eight alpha and eight beta V genes differed significantly in mean usage between HIV-infected patients and controls. HIV-infected patients shared fewer CDR3 sequences between individuals than healthy controls. HIV-infected repertoires had significantly higher mean Gini indices than controls, possibly reflecting oligoclonality.

No cell fractionation was done, so the repertoire covers all unsorted peripheral blood T cells. This clonotype ranks as medium-sized. What it recognizes is unknown. Alpha and beta constant-region primers primed reverse transcription of around 540 ng RNA. Alpha and beta chain libraries were made separately by chain-specific third strand synthesis with multiplexing indices. TCRdb processed the 5' RACE reads anew with MiXCR; each CDR3 protein has one entry. This table holds about 11,000 distinct CDR3 sequences, over 4% found once. Germline V CDR1 and CDR2: MNHEY, SVGAGI. The CDR3 runs to 15 residues. V lost 6 bases and J lost 3, with 17 bases in between.

The sample consisted of blood. The receptor comes from an adult in good health. The rearrangement joins TRBV6-5 to TRBJ1-2; tentatively, D is TRBD1 (6 bases). The CDR3 nucleotides read TGTGCCAGCAGCCCCCAGGGGCCCATTGACTATGGCTACACCTTC. Protein sequence: CASSPQGPIDYGYTF.